These 27 T cell receptor beta chains came from one sample sequenced in a study of CD8 T cells in ankylosing spondylitis. Regarding the study as a whole: Characteristic of ankylosing spondylitis blood, it appeared, was a TCR beta motif comprising roughly 8 highly homologous variants.

These receptors' antigens are unknown. In TCRdb, the 5' RACE reads were re-called with MiXCR into one record per CDR3 protein. The profile shows 300,000 to 400,000 distinct CDR3 sequences, 20% to 25% of them singletons. What was sequenced was blood, either unsorted or a sorted T cell fraction (not recorded which). Receptors originate from a male donor with ankylosing spondylitis.

This clonotype was recorded a few times. CDR3 sequence: CASSLSYPDTQYF. Here the CDR3 DNA reads TGTGCCAGCAGCTTAAGTTACCCAGATACGCAGTATTTT. The chain employs TRBV7-9 and TRBJ2-3; D remains unclear. There are 13 residues in the CDR3. CDR1 is SEHNR, CDR2 FQNEAQ, per germline (reference sequence). Deletions cut 2 bases from V and 4 bases from J, with 7 bases between. The complete variable domain, with remaining parts taken from reference TRBV7-9 and TRBJ2-3, reads DTGVSQNPRHKITKRGQNVTFRCDPISEHNRLYWYRQTLGQGPEFLTYFQNEAQLEKSRLLSDRFSAERPKGSFSTLEIQRTEQGDSAMYLCASSLSYPDTQYFGPGTRLTVL.

CDR3: CASSLAGLHEQFF. The CDR3, as DNA: TGTGCCAGCAGCTTAGCCGGGCTACATGAGCAGTTCTTC. V usage is TRBV7-9 and J usage is TRBJ2-1; D is ambiguous. Germline lookup yields CDR1 SEHNR and CDR2 FQNEAQ (reference sequence). The CDR3 spans 13 residues. V lost 0 bases to trimming and J lost 8 bases, with 8 bases between them.

This clonotype turned up a few times. The chain employs TRBV28 and TRBJ2-2; 10 bases are a match to TRBD2. The CDR3 has 15 amino acids. Trimming cost V 6 bases and J 7 bases; bases outside gene matches: 8. Germline-derived CDR1 and CDR2 are MDHEN and SYDVKM. CDR3 bases: TGTGCCAGCAGGGGACTAGCGAGAAGAGGCGGGGAGCTGTTTTTT. Translating gives CASRGLARRGGELFF.

This clonotype was found once. The V and J genes are TRBV5-8 and TRBJ1-4; D is ambiguous. Trimming took off 2 bases at V and 0 bases at J, with 8 bases between the two ends. Germline assignment: CDR1 SGHTS and CDR2 YDEGEE. This CDR3 spans 15 amino acids. CDR3 in amino acids: CASSFDGATNEKLFF. CDR3 nucleotide sequence: TGTGCCAGCAGCTTCGACGGTGCAACTAATGAAAAACTGTTTTTT.

This clonotype showed up just a few times. The chain recombines TRBV12-3 or TRBV12-4 with TRBJ1-4; D ambiguous. V was trimmed by 1 base and J by 6 bases, leaving 9 bases between them. The CDR3 loop spans 14 amino acids. The CDR3 nucleotides read TGTGCCAGCAGTTTAGATCTCGGGGATGAAAAACTGTTTTTT. Residues: CASSLDLGDEKLFF.

This chain joins TRBV29-1 and TRBJ2-5, with TRBD1 identical over 8 bases. This CDR3 spans 13 amino acids. Germline V lookup: CDR1 SQVTM, CDR2 ANQGSEA. Trimming took 7 bases from V and 3 from J; bases not matched to a gene: 7. The DNA for the CDR3 is TGCAGCGGGGCCCCGACAGGGGAAGAGACCCAGTACTTC. It is translated as CSGAPTGEETQYF.

A few counts support this clonotype. The V gene is TRBV7-2, the J gene TRBJ2-1, with TRBD1 identical over 8 bases. Trimming took 5 bases from V and 5 from J; bases not matched to a gene: 11. The CDR3 is 16 residues long. The germline V gene has CDR1 SGHTA and CDR2 FQGNSA. CDR3 nucleotide sequence: TGTGCCAGCAGCCACCACCGGGACAGGTGGGACAATGAGCAGTTCTTC. Its translation is CASSHHRDRWDNEQFF.

This clonotype was counted only a few times. The genes are TRBV15 and TRBJ1-5, with D hard to call. Per the germline V gene, CDR1 is LNHNV and CDR2 is YYDKDF (reference sequence). The CDR3 sequence is 15 residues long. The V end was cut by 5 bases, the J end by 0 bases, with 11 bases between. CDR3 protein: CATSGMAVSNQPQHF. As DNA, the CDR3 is TGTGCCACCAGCGGGATGGCGGTTAGCAATCAGCCCCAGCATTTT.

Only a few counts were recorded for this clonotype. This chain joins TRBV9 and TRBJ1-4; D might be TRBD1 (5 bases). Per the germline V gene, CDR1 is SGDLS and CDR2 is YYNGEE. V lost 0 bases and J lost 0, with 9 bases in between. This CDR3 region has 16 residues. CDR3 nucleotides: TGTGCCAGCAGCGTAGCGGGGGGTACAACTAATGAAAAACTGTTTTTT. Encoded protein: CASSVAGGTTNEKLFF.

In nucleotides, the CDR3 is TGTGCCATCAGCCACCGGGAGCCCTACGAGCAGTACTTC. Translating it yields CAISHREPYEQYF. This chain connects TRBV10-3 to TRBJ2-7, with D possibly matching TRBD2 (6 bases). Germline CDR1 and CDR2: ENHRY and SYGVKD. This CDR3 is 13 amino acids long. The V end was cut by 6 bases, the J end by 2 bases, with 11 bases between.

This clonotype was picked up a small number of times. CDR3 nucleotides: TGTGCCAGCAGCGCGACAGGGGAAATGGAGACCCAGTACTTC. As protein: CASSATGEMETQYF. The chain uses TRBV5-4 and TRBJ2-5; TRBD1 agrees at 8 bases. This CDR3 has 14 residues. CDR1 SGHNT and CDR2 YYREEE come from the germline V gene (reference sequence). V dropped 4 bases and J dropped 5; count of bases not matched to a gene: 7.

This clonotype was counted a few times. The chain joins TRBV7-3 to TRBJ2-7; 13 bases agree with TRBD2. Trimming cost V 2 bases and J 6 bases; bases outside gene matches: 4. There are 15 residues in the CDR3. Germline-derived CDR1 and CDR2 are SGHTA and FQGTGA. CDR3 residues: CASSLGTSGIVEQYF. CDR3 bases: TGTGCCAGCAGCTTAGGGACTAGCGGGATTGTCGAGCAGTACTTC.

This clonotype was recorded a few times. V is TRBV6-5 and J is TRBJ1-5, with a tentative D call TRBD1 (5 bases). The CDR3 has 19 amino acids. Per the germline V gene, CDR1 is MNHEY and CDR2 is SVGAGI. V lost 4 bases, J lost 6 bases, and 28 bases lay in between. CDR3 coding DNA: TGTGCCAGCAGTTCATTCATACAGGCGGAAACCAACGGAATTCAGCCCCAGCATTTT. This codes for CASSSFIQAETNGIQPQHF.

V gene TRBV7-3 combines with J gene TRBJ2-3; D remains ambiguous. This CDR3 spans 14 amino acids. V shed 2 bases and J shed 5 bases, with 11 bases lying between them. Germline CDR1 SGHTA, CDR2 FQGTGA. The CDR3 nucleotides read TGTGCCAGCAGCTTACTTCATAGTGGAGATACGCAGTATTTT. Protein: CASSLLHSGDTQYF. Using reference TRBV7-3 and TRBJ2-3 for the parts outside the CDR3, the full variable domain is GAGVSQTPSNKVTEKGKYVELRCDPISGHTALYWYRQSLGQGPEFLIYFQGTGAADDSGLPNDRFFAVRPEGSVSTLKIQRTERGDSAVYLCASSLLHSGDTQYFGPGTRLTVL.

This clonotype was counted a few times. The CDR3 bases are TGTGCCAGCAGTTTAGGGACAGCCAATCAGCCCCAGCATTTT. It is translated as CASSLGTANQPQHF. This sequence joins TRBV12-3 or TRBV12-4 and TRBJ1-5; possible D gene TRBD1, 6 bases. This CDR3 is built from 14 residues. The V and J ends lost 1 base and 3 bases respectively, with 7 bases between them.

The rearrangement joins TRBV7-3 to TRBJ2-7; no clear D gene. The CDR3 runs to 14 residues. CDR1 is SGHTA, CDR2 FQGTGA, per germline. V lost 2 bases and J 0 bases, leaving 8 bases between the germline ends. CDR3 residues: CASSLGPSSYEQYF. CDR3 nucleotides: TGTGCCAGCAGCTTAGGCCCGAGCTCCTACGAGCAGTACTTC.

This clonotype came up a few times. The chain uses TRBV18 and TRBJ2-5, with a possible D match to TRBD1 (6 bases). The CDR3 totals 13 residues. Germline CDR1 and CDR2: KGHSH and LQKENI. Deletions cut 5 bases from V and 5 bases from J, with 12 bases between. In nucleotides, the CDR3 is TGTGCCAGCTCAAACACCGGACAGGAGACCCAGTACTTC. Protein sequence: CASSNTGQETQYF.

The chain uses TRBV12-3 or TRBV12-4 and TRBJ1-4, with a tentative D call TRBD1 (6 bases). The V end was cut by 2 bases, the J end by 8 bases, with 12 bases between. The CDR3 is 14 residues long. CDR3 sequence: CASSLWGAREKLFF. CDR3 nucleotides: TGTGCCAGCAGTTTATGGGGGGCGCGGGAAAAACTGTTTTTT.

The rearrangement joins TRBV20-1 to TRBJ2-5; a weak D match, TRBD2 (6 bases). Per the germline V gene, CDR1 is DFQATT and CDR2 is SNEGSKA (reference sequence). V lost 0 bases and J lost 5, with 13 bases in between. CDR3 length: 14 residues. The CDR3 bases are TGCAGTGCTAGAGATGGAGGGATACGCGAGACCCAGTACTTC. Its protein product is CSARDGGIRETQYF.

This chain links TRBV20-1 with TRBJ2-1; D may match TRBD1 or TRBD2 (5 bases each). Germline CDR1 is DFQATT and CDR2 is SNEGSKA (reference sequence). The CDR3 is 16 residues long. V was cut by 5 bases and J by 2 bases, with 19 bases left in between. The CDR3 DNA follows: TGCAGTGCTGTGCGGCAGGTGGGGGTCACCTACAATGAGCAGTTCTTC. Translating it yields CSAVRQVGVTYNEQFF.

The chain links TRBV4-3 to TRBJ2-1; 9 nucleotides line up with TRBD2. The CDR3 is made up of 15 amino acids. The ends lost 3 bases at V and 5 bases at J; junction bases unmatched: 5. Per the germline V gene, CDR1 is LGHNA and CDR2 is YSLEER. As DNA, the CDR3 is TGCGCCAGCAGCCAGACTAGCGGAAGTCACAATGAGCAGTTCTTC. This encodes CASSQTSGSHNEQFF.

This clonotype showed up many times. The chain combines TRBV10-3 with TRBJ1-5; D ambiguous. CDR1 is ENHRY, CDR2 SYGVKD, per germline. The CDR3 covers 16 residues. V was shortened by 4 bases and J by 3 bases, with 16 bases between the two germline ends. The CDR3 region has the DNA TGTGCCATCAGTGCGGTGGCAGGCGGAAACAATCAGCCCCAGCATTTT. Protein product: CAISAVAGGNNQPQHF.

This clonotype appeared a single time. The chain couples TRBV19 to TRBJ2-7; 10 positions match TRBD2. Germline-derived CDR1 and CDR2 are LNHDA and SQIVND (reference sequence). The CDR3 runs 15 residues. Losses at the gene ends were 6 bases for V and 0 bases for J; bases not matched to a gene: 5. Here the CDR3 DNA reads TGTGCCAGTAGGAAGAGCGGGAGGGCCTCCTACGAGCAGTACTTC. This codes for CASRKSGRASYEQYF.

This clonotype has only a few counts. V gene TRBV4-1 combines with J gene TRBJ1-2, with no clear D. CDR1 and CDR2 (germline): MGHRA, YSYEKL. Trimming took 0 bases from V and 4 from J, leaving 12 bases between them. The CDR3 length is 15 residues. The CDR3 DNA reads TGCGCCAGCAGCCAAGATCCGGCAGAGACCTATGGCTACACCTTC. This translates into CASSQDPAETYGYTF.

This clonotype was detected only a few times. This rearrangement joins TRBV5-1 to TRBJ1-6; D is unresolved. The CDR3 contains 17 residues. Trimming cost V 4 bases and J 4 bases, with 18 bases left between them. The germline gives CDR1 SGHRS, CDR2 YFSETQ. The CDR3 coding sequence is TGCGCCAGCAGCCTGGAGACTCAAGATCGATATAATTCACCCCTCCACTTT. It translates to CASSLETQDRYNSPLHF.

This clonotype appeared a few times. This rearrangement joins TRBV6-2 or TRBV6-3 to TRBJ2-1, with 9 nucleotides matching TRBD2. CDR1 MNHEY and CDR2 SVGEGT come from the germline V gene. CDR3 length: 19 residues. The V and J ends lost 0 bases and 4 bases, in that order; junction bases with no gene match: 13. Here the CDR3 reads CASSYSIIIRTSAYNEQFF. For the CDR3, the DNA is TGTGCCAGCAGTTACTCGATCATTATTAGGACTAGCGCGTACAATGAGCAGTTCTTC.

The rearrangement joins TRBV11-3 to TRBJ2-1; D gene ambiguous. V lost 7 bases to trimming and J lost 6 bases, with 10 bases between them. The CDR3 extends over 12 amino acids. CDR1 is SGHNT and CDR2 is YENEEA in the germline V gene. The CDR3 sequence is CASKRTGNEQFF. CDR3 in DNA: TGTGCCAGCAAAAGGACCGGCAATGAGCAGTTCTTC.